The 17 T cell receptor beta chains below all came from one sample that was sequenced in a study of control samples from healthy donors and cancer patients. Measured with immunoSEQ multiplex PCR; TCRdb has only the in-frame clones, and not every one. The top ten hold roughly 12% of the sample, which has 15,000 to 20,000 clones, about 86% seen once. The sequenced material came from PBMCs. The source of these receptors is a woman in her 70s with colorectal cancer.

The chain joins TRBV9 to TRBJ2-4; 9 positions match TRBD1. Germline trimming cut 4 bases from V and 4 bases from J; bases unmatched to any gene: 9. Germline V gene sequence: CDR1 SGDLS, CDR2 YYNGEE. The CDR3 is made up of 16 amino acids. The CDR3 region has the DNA TGTGCCAGCAGCCCCCTAGGGGGACAGGGAAAAAACATTCAGTACTTC. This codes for CASSPLGGQGKNIQYF.

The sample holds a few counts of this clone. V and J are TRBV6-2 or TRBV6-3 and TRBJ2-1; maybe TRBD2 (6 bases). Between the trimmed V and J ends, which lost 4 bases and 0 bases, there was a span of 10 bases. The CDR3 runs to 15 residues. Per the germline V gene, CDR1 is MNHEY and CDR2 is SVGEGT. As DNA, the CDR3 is TGTGCCAGCAGTTTATCCGGGAGCTCCTACAATGAGCAGTTCTTC. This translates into CASSLSGSSYNEQFF.

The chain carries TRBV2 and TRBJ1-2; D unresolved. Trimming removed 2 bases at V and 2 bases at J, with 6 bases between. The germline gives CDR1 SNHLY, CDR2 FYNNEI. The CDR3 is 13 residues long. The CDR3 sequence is CASSEMANYGYTF. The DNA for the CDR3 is TGTGCCAGCAGTGAAATGGCAAACTATGGCTACACCTTC.

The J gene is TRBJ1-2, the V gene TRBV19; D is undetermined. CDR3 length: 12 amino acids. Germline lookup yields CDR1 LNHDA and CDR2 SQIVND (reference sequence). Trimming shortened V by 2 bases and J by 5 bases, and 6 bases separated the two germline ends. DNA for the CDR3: TGTGCCAGTAGTATATCAGCATATGGCTACACCTTC. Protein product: CASSISAYGYTF.

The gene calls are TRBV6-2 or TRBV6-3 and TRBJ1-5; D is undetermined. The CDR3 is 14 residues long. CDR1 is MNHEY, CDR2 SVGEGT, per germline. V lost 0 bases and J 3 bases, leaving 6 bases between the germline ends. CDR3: CASSYSGSNQPQHF. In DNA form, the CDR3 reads TGTGCCAGCAGTTACTCCGGGTCCAATCAGCCCCAGCATTTT.

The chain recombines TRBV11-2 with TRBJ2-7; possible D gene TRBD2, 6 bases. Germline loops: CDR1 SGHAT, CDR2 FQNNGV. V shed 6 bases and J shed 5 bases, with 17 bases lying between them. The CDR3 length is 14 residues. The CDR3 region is CASSSPGAPHEQYF. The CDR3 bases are TGTGCCAGCAGTTCTCCGGGAGCCCCCCACGAGCAGTACTTC.

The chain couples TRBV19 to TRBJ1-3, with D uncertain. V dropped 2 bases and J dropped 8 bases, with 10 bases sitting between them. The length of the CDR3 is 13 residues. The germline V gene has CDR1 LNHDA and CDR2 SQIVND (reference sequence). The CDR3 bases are TGTGCCAGTAGTATAAAGAAGTCAGACACCATATATTTT. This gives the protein CASSIKKSDTIYF.

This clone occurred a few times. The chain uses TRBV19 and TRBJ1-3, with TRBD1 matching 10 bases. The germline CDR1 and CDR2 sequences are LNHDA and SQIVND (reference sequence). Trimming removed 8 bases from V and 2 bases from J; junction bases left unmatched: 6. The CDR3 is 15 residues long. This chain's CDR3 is CASLRQGATGNTIYF. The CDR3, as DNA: TGTGCCAGTCTTCGACAGGGGGCTACTGGAAACACCATATATTTT.

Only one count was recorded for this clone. In DNA form, the CDR3 reads TGTGCCAGCAGCCCCAGCACAGATACGCAGTATTTT. Amino acid sequence: CASSPSTDTQYF. The chain has TRBV7-2 and TRBJ2-3; D call uncertain. This CDR3 contains 12 residues. Germline-derived CDR1 and CDR2 are SGHTA and FQGNSA. Trimming removed 5 bases from V and 0 bases from J, with 3 bases in between.

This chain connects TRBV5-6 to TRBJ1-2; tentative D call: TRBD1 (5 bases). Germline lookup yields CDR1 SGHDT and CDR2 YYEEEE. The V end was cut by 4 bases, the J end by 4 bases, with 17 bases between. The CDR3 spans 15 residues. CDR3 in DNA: TGTGCCAGCAGCCTCCAGCGGGGCGCGGTCTATGGCTACACCTTC. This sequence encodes CASSLQRGAVYGYTF. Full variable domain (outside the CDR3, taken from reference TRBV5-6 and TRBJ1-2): DAGVTQSPTHLIKTRGQQVTLRCSPKSGHDTVSWYQQALGQGPQFIFQYYEEEERQRGNFPDRFSGHQFPNYSSELNVNALLLGDSALYLCASSLQRGAVYGYTFGSGTRLTVV.

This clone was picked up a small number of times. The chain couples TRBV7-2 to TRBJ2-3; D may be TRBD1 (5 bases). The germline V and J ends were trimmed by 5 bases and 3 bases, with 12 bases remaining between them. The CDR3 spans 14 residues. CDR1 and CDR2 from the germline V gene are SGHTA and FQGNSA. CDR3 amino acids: CASSPGHQTDTQYF. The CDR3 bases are TGTGCCAGCAGCCCCGGACACCAAACAGATACGCAGTATTTT.

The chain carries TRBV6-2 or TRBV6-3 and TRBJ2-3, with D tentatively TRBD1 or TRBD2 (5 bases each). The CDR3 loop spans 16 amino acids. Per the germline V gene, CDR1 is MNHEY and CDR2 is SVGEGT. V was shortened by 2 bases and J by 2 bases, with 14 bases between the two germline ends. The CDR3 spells CASSYPNRDLTDTQYF. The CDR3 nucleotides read TGTGCCAGCAGTTACCCGAACCGGGACCTCACAGATACGCAGTATTTT.

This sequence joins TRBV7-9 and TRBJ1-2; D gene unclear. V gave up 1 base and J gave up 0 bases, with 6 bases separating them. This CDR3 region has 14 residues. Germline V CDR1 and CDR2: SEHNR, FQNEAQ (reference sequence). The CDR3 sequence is CASSLVGANYGYTF. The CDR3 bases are TGTGCCAGCAGCTTAGTAGGAGCTAACTATGGCTACACCTTC.

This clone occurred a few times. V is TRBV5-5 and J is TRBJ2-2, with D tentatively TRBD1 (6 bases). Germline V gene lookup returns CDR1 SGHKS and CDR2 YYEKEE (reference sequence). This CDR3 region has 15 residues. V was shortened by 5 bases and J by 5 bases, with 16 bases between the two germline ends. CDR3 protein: CASSPGTTRTGELFF. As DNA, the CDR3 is TGTGCCAGCAGTCCCGGGACAACGAGGACCGGGGAGCTGTTTTTT.

The DNA for the CDR3 is TGTGCCAGCAGCCAAGTAGAGATGCGGTATAGCAATCAGCCCCAGCATTTT. It specifies CASSQVEMRYSNQPQHF. The chain combines TRBV4-2 with TRBJ1-5; no firm D call. This CDR3 is built from 17 residues. Germline V gene sequence: CDR1 LGHNA, CDR2 YNFKEQ. The V and J ends lost 1 base and 0 bases respectively, with 13 bases between them.

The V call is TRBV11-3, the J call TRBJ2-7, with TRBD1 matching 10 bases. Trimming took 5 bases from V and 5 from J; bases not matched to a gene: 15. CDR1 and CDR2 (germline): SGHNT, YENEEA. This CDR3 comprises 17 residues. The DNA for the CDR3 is TGTGCCAGCAGCCTATCCGGACCACGGGACAGGGGAAACGAGCAGTACTTC. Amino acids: CASSLSGPRDRGNEQYF.

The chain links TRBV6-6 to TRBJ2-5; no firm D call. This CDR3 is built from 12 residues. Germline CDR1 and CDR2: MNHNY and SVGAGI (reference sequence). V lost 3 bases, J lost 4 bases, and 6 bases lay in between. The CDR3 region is CASSYNGETQYF. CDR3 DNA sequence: TGTGCCAGCAGTTATAATGGAGAGACCCAGTACTTC.